This T cell receptor (beta chain) came from a study of blood T cell repertoires in COVID-19. Study as a whole: The United States, Italy and Spain were the sources of the acute and convalescent COVID-19 samples. T cells, B-cell-depleted T cells, or PBMCs provided the cDNA or gDNA that served as material.

Original processing notes: The assay estimated nucleated cells by amplifying reference gene primers. Produced via immunoSEQ multiplex PCR; TCRdb's table is partial and in-frame only. Clonal size and the V and J genes are those of that table, whereas D and trimming came from the DNA. Of 100,000 to 110,000 clones in the sample, roughly 79% are singletons; the top ten hold roughly 29%. V dropped 0 bases and J dropped 0 bases, with 5 bases sitting between them. This CDR3 region has 14 residues. CDR1 is SGHTA, CDR2 FQGNSA, per germline. Material for sequencing was peripheral blood. The sequence was collected from a man in his 70s with active or convalescent COVID-19. The chain employs TRBV7-2 and TRBJ1-1, with unresolved D. The CDR3 nucleotides are TGTGCCAGCAGCTTAGCGGGAGTGAACACTGAAGCTTTCTTT. It translates to CASSLAGVNTEAFF. Variable domain in full (rest from reference TRBV7-2 and TRBJ1-1): GAGVSQSPSNKVTEKGKDVELRCDPISGHTALYWYRQSLGQGLEFLIYFQGNSAPDKSGLPSDRFSAERTGGSVSTLTIQRTQQEDSAVYLCASSLAGVNTEAFFGQGTRLTVV.